This record covers a single TCR beta chain. What it recognizes is unknown. The data were obtained in a study of cytomegalovirus exposure and HLA in healthy donors. About the research overall: One earlier analysis, a look at roughly 180 million T cells, found some 100 million unique TCR beta sequences. General study findings and limits: Confirmation in vitro established that a few CMV-associated chains were specific for CMV antigens.

The PCR was carried out with 60 Vbeta primers and 13 Jbeta primers. The data were produced by immunoSEQ multiplex PCR, yet TCRdb's version contains in-frame clones alone and is incomplete. The sample has 75,000 to 90,000 clones; around 76% are singletons. Trimming pared 2 bases from V and 3 bases from J, leaving 23 bases between. From germline, CDR1 is MNHNS and CDR2 SASEGT. The CDR3 has 18 amino acids. This TCR was sampled from a male donor in good health and CMV-seropositive. Sequencing input: PBMCs. The rearrangement links TRBV6-1 to TRBJ2-7; tentatively, D is TRBD2 (6 bases). CDR3 sequence reads: CASSEIYGPMRGGYEQYF. The CDR3 nucleotides read TGTGCCAGCAGTGAAATCTACGGTCCTATGCGGGGAGGCTACGAGCAGTACTTC.